The clone carrying this TCR beta chain has just a few counts. What it binds is unknown. This entry is derived from a study of T-cell memory formation after mild COVID-19. General study points: Shrinking CD4+ clones were chiefly CM and EM; CD8+ ones were chiefly EMRA. Day 15 to 85 contracting clones showed balanced CD4/CD8; day 15 to 37 expanders favored CD4+.

TCR alpha and TCR beta cDNA libraries carrying sample barcodes and UMIs came from 5'RACE with constant-segment primers. TCRdb used MiXCR to reprocess the 5' RACE reads, holding one entry per CDR3 protein. Altogether about 320,000 distinct CDR3 sequences are present, 14% being singletons, with the ten largest covering roughly a fifth. Germline CDR1 and CDR2: KGHSH and LQKENI. With 8 bases removed from V and 1 base from J, the gap between germline ends came to 14 bases. This CDR3 has 14 residues. This chain joins TRBV18 and TRBJ1-1; unclear D gene. The receptor was isolated from a man aged 18 to 30 who had mild COVID-19 (a few samples of this study predate the infection). Cell type and time point are not known. Sequenced input: PBMCs or a T cell subset sorted from them (not recorded which). CDR3: CASTTRGSNTEAFF. The CDR3 nucleotides are TGTGCCAGCACAACCCGGGGTTCGAACACTGAAGCTTTCTTT.